This entry lists 25 T cell receptor beta chains sequenced from one sample in a study of T cell changes during pregnancy in multiple sclerosis. Produced via immunoSEQ multiplex PCR; TCRdb's table is partial and in-frame only. The sample shows under 55,000 clones, 85% to 95% of them seen only once. Sample: CD4+ T cells from peripheral blood mononuclear cells, taken in the third trimester of pregnancy. The receptor source for this set is a female donor with multiple sclerosis, enrolled in a pregnancy study.

V and J are TRBV9 and TRBJ1-1, with D possibly being TRBD1 (6 bases). V was clipped by 6 bases and J by 0 bases, with 9 bases between them. Germline CDR1 is SGDLS and CDR2 is YYNGEE. The CDR3 runs 13 residues. The CDR3 DNA reads TGTGCCAGCATGAGGGACATGAACACTGAAGCTTTCTTT. This sequence encodes CASMRDMNTEAFF. Supplemented by reference TRBV9 and TRBJ1-1, the full variable domain reads DSGVTQTPKHLITATGQRVTLRCSPRSGDLSVYWYQQSLDQGLQFLIQYYNGEERAKGNILERFSAQQFPDLHSELNLSSLELGDSALYFCASMRDMNTEAFFGQGTRLTVV.

The chain recombines TRBV16 with TRBJ1-2; TRBD1 aligns across 7 bases. With 1 base clipped from V and 2 bases from J, the junction kept 7 bases outside the gene matches. The CDR3 consists of 16 residues. From germline, CDR1 is KGHSY and CDR2 FQNENV. The CDR3 here is CASSQYALQGNYGYTF. CDR3 DNA: TGTGCCAGCAGCCAATACGCGTTACAGGGGAACTATGGCTACACCTTC.

Here the CDR3 reads CASSRGTGTEEFF. In DNA form, the CDR3 reads TGTGCCAGCAGTCGCGGGACAGGGACAGAAGAGTTCTTC. The chain combines TRBV6-5 with TRBJ2-1; TRBD1 matches at 9 bases. The CDR3 extends over 13 amino acids. Germline V gene lookup returns CDR1 MNHEY and CDR2 SVGAGI. The trim removed 5 bases at V and 14 bases at J, leaving 10 bases unmatched.

The V gene is TRBV7-3, the J gene TRBJ1-1; D may be TRBD1 (6 bases). CDR1 and CDR2 from the germline V gene are SGHTA and FQGTGA. The CDR3 spans 14 residues. The V end was cut by 3 bases, the J end by 3 bases, with 11 bases between. The CDR3 protein is CASSFNGGHTEAFF. DNA for the CDR3: TGTGCCAGCAGCTTCAACGGGGGGCACACTGAAGCTTTCTTT. The full variable domain, rest sourced from reference TRBV7-3 and TRBJ1-1, is GAGVSQTPSNKVTEKGKYVELRCDPISGHTALYWYRQSLGQGPEFLIYFQGTGAADDSGLPNDRFFAVRPEGSVSTLKIQRTERGDSAVYLCASSFNGGHTEAFFGQGTRLTVV.

Comments on this clone: Mismatch with germline at one junction end may stem from a read error. The chain links TRBV7-7 to TRBJ2-7; weak D call: TRBD2 (5 bases). The CDR3 contains 14 residues. The germline CDR1 and CDR2 sequences are SSHAT and FNYEAQ (reference sequence). The CDR3 region has the DNA TGTGCTAGCAGCTTGGGAGAGAGCTCCTACGAGCAGTACTTC. Translating gives CASSLGESSYEQYF.

The count of this clone is one. The chain employs TRBV5-6 and TRBJ1-2, with D possibly matching TRBD1 (5 bases). CDR1 and CDR2 from the germline V gene are SGHDT and YYEEEE. The V gene lost 1 base and the J gene lost 4 bases, with 14 bases spanning the gap. The CDR3 loop spans 15 amino acids. The CDR3 region is CASSLLGGGLYGYTF. The DNA for the CDR3 is TGTGCCAGCAGCTTGCTGGGGGGAGGCCTCTATGGCTACACCTTC.

There are a few counts of this clone. The rearrangement joins TRBV29-1 to TRBJ1-1, with D possibly matching TRBD1 (6 bases). CDR1 and CDR2 from the germline V gene are SQVTM and ANQGSEA. The CDR3 is made up of 12 amino acids. V was trimmed by 5 bases and J by 1 base, leaving 8 bases between them. CDR3 DNA: TGCAGCGTTCAGACAGGGAACACTGAAGCTTTCTTT. This gives the protein CSVQTGNTEAFF.

The chain recombines TRBV9 with TRBJ2-7; possible D gene TRBD1, 5 bases. In germline, CDR1 is SGDLS, CDR2 YYNGEE. Trimming stripped 4 bases from V and 1 base from J, with 12 bases between. This CDR3 comprises 14 residues. CDR3 residues: CASSPRQISYEQYF. CDR3 DNA: TGTGCCAGCAGCCCCCGACAGATTTCCTACGAGCAGTACTTC.

The V gene is TRBV11-2, the J gene TRBJ1-1, with D hard to call. V lost 3 bases, J lost 1 base, and 9 bases lay in between. The V gene's germline CDR1 is SGHAT and CDR2 FQNNGV. The CDR3 has 14 residues. CDR3 DNA sequence: TGTGCCAGCAGCTTGAGGGTTACGAACACTGAAGCTTTCTTT. This translates into CASSLRVTNTEAFF.

This clone came up once. The V and J genes are TRBV6-5 and TRBJ1-2; tentative D call: TRBD1 (6 bases). The CDR3 length is 14 residues. The ends were cut back, 6 bases at V and 5 bases at J, with 16 bases in the middle. Germline CDR1 MNHEY, CDR2 SVGAGI. The CDR3 bases are TGTGCCAGCAGCAACAGGGCCCCCCCATATGGCTACACCTTC. Its translation is CASSNRAPPYGYTF.

This chain joins TRBV18 and TRBJ1-1, with 7 bases identical to TRBD1. Looked up from germline, CDR1 is KGHSH and CDR2 is LQKENI. The CDR3 loop spans 15 amino acids. Trimming took 0 bases from V and 4 from J; bases not matched to a gene: 5. The CDR3 sequence: CASSPPTGWGTEAFF. CDR3 sequence (DNA): TGTGCCAGCTCACCACCGACAGGGTGGGGCACTGAAGCTTTCTTT.

The chain combines TRBV14 with TRBJ2-7, with 11 bases fitting TRBD1. Germline CDR1 and CDR2: SGHDN and FVKESK. The CDR3 loop spans 15 amino acids. Trimming cost V 8 bases and J 3 bases; bases outside gene matches: 9. The CDR3 is CASWDRDRGYYEQYF. The CDR3 DNA reads TGTGCCAGCTGGGACCGGGACAGGGGGTACTACGAGCAGTACTTC.

CDR3 residues: CASSEVASGGYSYNEQFF. The DNA for the CDR3 is TGTGCCAGCAGTGAAGTAGCTAGCGGGGGGTATTCCTACAATGAGCAGTTCTTC. The chain carries TRBV6-1 and TRBJ2-1; TRBD2 agrees at 11 bases. CDR3 length equals 18 residues. Germline V gene lookup returns CDR1 MNHNS and CDR2 SASEGT. With 1 base clipped from V and 1 base from J, the junction kept 6 bases outside the gene matches.

The chain uses TRBV10-2 and TRBJ2-2, with 8 bases identical to TRBD2. The germline CDR1 and CDR2 sequences are WSHSY and SAAADI. V dropped 5 bases and J dropped 0; count of bases not matched to a gene: 8. CDR3 size: 17 residues. The CDR3 DNA reads as TGCGCCAGCAGTAGGGGTGTCGGGGGGGCGAACACCGGGGAGCTGTTTTTT. Residues: CASSRGVGGANTGELFF.

This rearrangement joins TRBV5-4 to TRBJ2-5; the match to TRBD1 covers 7 bases. The trim removed 4 bases at V and 5 bases at J, leaving 8 bases unmatched. Germline CDR1 reads SGHNT; CDR2 reads YYREEE (reference sequence). CDR3 length: 14 amino acids. The CDR3 spells CASSQTGLGETQYF. The CDR3 region has the DNA TGTGCCAGCAGCCAGACAGGGCTGGGGGAGACCCAGTACTTC.

In this sample, this clone turned up once. The rearrangement uses TRBV5-8 and TRBJ2-1; 16 nucleotides align to TRBD2. V lost 4 bases to trimming and J lost 5 bases; unmatched junction nucleotides: 12. CDR3 length: 19 residues. Germline loops: CDR1 SGHTS, CDR2 YDEGEE. The CDR3 nucleotides read TGTGCCAGCAGCACGGGACTAGCGGGGGGGACCCTAATTAACAATGAGCAGTTCTTC. Translation: CASSTGLAGGTLINNEQFF. The complete variable domain, with remaining parts taken from reference TRBV5-8 and TRBJ2-1, reads EAGVTQSPTHLIKTRGQQATLRCSPISGHTSVYWYQQALGLGLQFLLWYDEGEERNRGNFPPRFSGRQFPNYSSELNVNALELEDSALYLCASSTGLAGGTLINNEQFFGPGTRLTVL.

The chain carries TRBV4-3 and TRBJ1-2; tentative D call: TRBD1 (6 bases). Trimming removed 0 bases at V and 5 bases at J, with 13 bases between. Germline CDR1 LGHNA, CDR2 YSLEER. This CDR3 region has 15 residues. The CDR3 region has the DNA TGCGCCAGCAGCCAAGAGTCCGGACAGACTTATGGCTACACCTTC. The encoded protein is CASSQESGQTYGYTF.

The chain is built from TRBV7-6 and TRBJ2-5; possibly TRBD1 for D (6 bases). V was trimmed by 2 bases and J by 1 base, leaving 14 bases between them. The CDR3 is made up of 16 amino acids. CDR1 SGHVS and CDR2 FNYEAQ come from the germline V gene. The CDR3 sequence: CASSLTPTGPQETQYF. In DNA, the CDR3 is TGTGCCAGCAGCTTAACCCCTACAGGGCCCCAAGAGACCCAGTACTTC.

The J gene is TRBJ2-3, the V gene TRBV6-5; 8 bases are shared with TRBD1. V shed 2 bases and J 5 bases; nucleotides not matched to a gene: 9. CDR1 is MNHEY and CDR2 is SVGAGI in the germline V gene. CDR3 size: 16 residues. In nucleotides, the CDR3 is TGTGCCAGCAGTTACACGGTGGCAGGGGGCATAGATACGCAGTATTTT. This sequence encodes CASSYTVAGGIDTQYF.

The chain uses TRBV5-1 and TRBJ2-5; possible D gene TRBD1, 5 bases. This CDR3 has 14 amino acids. The V end was cut by 4 bases, the J end by 4 bases, with 14 bases between. The V gene's germline CDR1 is SGHRS and CDR2 YFSETQ. The CDR3 sequence: CASSGGQMRETQYF. The CDR3 DNA follows: TGCGCCAGCAGCGGCGGACAAATGAGAGAGACCCAGTACTTC.

CDR3: CASNPSGVGETQYF. CDR3 sequence (DNA): TGTGCCAGTAATCCCTCCGGGGTTGGGGAGACCCAGTACTTC. V is TRBV19 and J is TRBJ2-5; tentative D call: TRBD2 (5 bases). The CDR3 length is 14 residues. Trimming stripped 7 bases from V and 5 bases from J, with 17 bases between. CDR1 LNHDA and CDR2 SQIVND come from the germline V gene (reference sequence).

The count of this clone is one. The chain carries TRBV6-1 and TRBJ1-6, with 8 bases lining up with TRBD1. This CDR3 has 15 amino acids. Germline CDR1 reads MNHNS; CDR2 reads SASEGT. J was trimmed by 6 bases and V by 4 bases; bases with no gene match: 5. DNA for the CDR3: TGTGCCAGCAGTGTCGGGACAGGCCTTAATTCACCCCTCCACTTT. The encoded protein is CASSVGTGLNSPLHF.

The CDR3 reads CASSLSGGLDEQFF. DNA for the CDR3: TGTGCCAGCAGCTTAAGTGGAGGTTTGGATGAGCAGTTCTTC. The chain couples TRBV7-3 to TRBJ2-1, with a tentative D call TRBD2 (5 bases). The CDR3 length is 14 residues. With 1 base removed from V and 8 bases from J, the gap between germline ends came to 12 bases. CDR1 is SGHTA, CDR2 FQGTGA, per germline.

The J gene is TRBJ1-3, the V gene TRBV6-5; 9 bases match TRBD1. The germline CDR1 and CDR2 sequences are MNHEY and SVGAGI. The V segment lost 7 bases and the J segment 0 bases; nucleotides outside the gene matches: 4. This CDR3 region has 15 residues. This chain's CDR3 is CASTLDRGSGNTIYF. CDR3 nucleotides: TGTGCCAGCACTCTGGACAGGGGCTCTGGAAACACCATATATTTT.

The chain has TRBV5-1 and TRBJ2-1; D is uncertain. Germline loops: CDR1 SGHRS, CDR2 YFSETQ. V dropped 2 bases and J dropped 3 bases, with 12 bases sitting between them. The CDR3 runs to 15 residues. The CDR3 bases are TGCGCCAGCAGCTTAAGTGGAGCCGTCTACAATGAGCAGTTCTTC. Residues: CASSLSGAVYNEQFF.